These 17 T cell receptor beta chains share one sample of origin, sequenced in a study of shared clonotypes between healthy human individuals. Naive CD8 isolation took CD45RO-negative cells positively selected for CCR7 and excluded terminally differentiated effector memory CD45RA+ cells. The data were produced by immunoSEQ multiplex PCR, yet TCRdb's version contains in-frame clones alone and is incomplete. The table has about 1,800,000 clones, approximately 94% seen once; the top ten hold more than 0.95%. Sequencing was performed on naive CD8+ T cells sorted from blood. The receptors here all came from a man aged 18 to 30 in good health.

The chain recombines TRBV27 with TRBJ2-1, with 7 bases identical to TRBD2. The V and J ends lost 7 bases and 5 bases, in that order; junction bases with no gene match: 8. The CDR3 is 14 amino acids. Looked up from germline, CDR1 is MNHEY and CDR2 is SMNVEV (reference sequence). CDR3 residues: CASTLRGSDNEQFF. The CDR3 coding sequence is TGTGCCAGCACCCTGCGGGGGAGCGACAATGAGCAGTTCTTC.

In its sample, this clone was seen a few times. The chain recombines TRBV7-9 with TRBJ1-6; TRBD1 is a possible D gene (6 bases). Germline V gene lookup returns CDR1 SEHNR and CDR2 FQNEAQ (reference sequence). This CDR3 spans 14 amino acids. Trimming took off 7 bases at V and 6 bases at J, with 13 bases between the two ends. The CDR3 here is CASMGAPANSPLHF. CDR3 sequence (DNA): TGTGCCAGCATGGGGGCCCCGGCTAATTCACCCCTCCACTTT.

This clone was observed a few times. The gene calls are TRBV5-1 and TRBJ2-1, with 9 bases identical to TRBD2. The CDR3 totals 18 residues. The V gene end was trimmed by 0 bases and the J gene end by 3 bases; junction bases not matched to a gene: 10. Per the germline V gene, CDR1 is SGHRS and CDR2 is YFSETQ. CDR3: CASSLAQRGVESYNEQFF. DNA for the CDR3: TGCGCCAGCAGCTTGGCTCAGCGGGGGGTTGAGAGCTACAATGAGCAGTTCTTC. Full variable domain (rest looked up from reference TRBV5-1 and TRBJ2-1): KAGVTQTPRYLIKTRGQQVTLSCSPISGHRSVSWYQQTPGQGLQFLFEYFSETQRNKGNFPGRFSGRQFSNSRSEMNVSTLELGDSALYLCASSLAQRGVESYNEQFFGPGTRLTVL.

Only one count was recorded for this clone. V is TRBV7-2 and J is TRBJ1-2; D is perhaps TRBD1 (6 bases). The length of the CDR3 is 16 residues. V lost 0 bases and J lost 4, with 15 bases in between. CDR1 is SGHTA and CDR2 is FQGNSA in the germline V gene. The CDR3 DNA sequence: TGTGCCAGCAGCTTAGCCCCTCACGACAGGATCTATGGCTACACCTTC. Its translation is CASSLAPHDRIYGYTF.

The rearrangement joins TRBV9 to TRBJ2-7, with 9 nucleotides matching TRBD1. Looked up from germline, CDR1 is SGDLS and CDR2 is YYNGEE. The CDR3 covers 17 residues. Trimming took 3 bases from V and 4 from J; bases not matched to a gene: 14. CDR3 nucleotide sequence: TGTGCCAGCAGCGAGGGGCATGTTGGACAGGGGTCTTACGAGCAGTACTTC. Amino acid sequence: CASSEGHVGQGSYEQYF.

The rearrangement uses TRBV6-5 and TRBJ2-7; D unresolved. V was pared by 0 bases and J by 4 bases, with 7 bases between. The germline gives CDR1 MNHEY, CDR2 SVGAGI. The CDR3 is 13 amino acids. The CDR3 reads CASSYSPLYEQYF. The CDR3 DNA reads as TGTGCCAGCAGTTACTCTCCCCTATACGAGCAGTACTTC.

This chain joins TRBV28 and TRBJ2-1, with D hard to call. Germline values: CDR1 MDHEN, CDR2 SYDVKM. V was pared by 5 bases and J by 0 bases, with 8 bases between. This CDR3 is built from 14 residues. CDR3 amino acids: CASSVLSSYNEQFF. CDR3 DNA: TGTGCCAGCAGTGTATTAAGCTCCTACAATGAGCAGTTCTTC.

Turning to this clone: This CDR3 is also generated by other DNA sequences in the sample. The chain uses TRBV5-1 and TRBJ1-1, with unresolved D. V was cut by 4 bases and J by 5 bases, with 6 bases left in between. The CDR3 covers 11 residues. Germline lookup yields CDR1 SGHRS and CDR2 YFSETQ. CDR3 amino acids: CASSGGTEAFF. CDR3 bases: TGCGCCAGCAGCGGCGGGACTGAAGCTTTCTTT.

This clone has a single count. The rearrangement links TRBV7-9 to TRBJ1-1; tentative D call: TRBD1 (6 bases). Germline-derived CDR1 and CDR2 are SEHNR and FQNEAQ (reference sequence). With 6 bases removed from V and 6 bases from J, the gap between germline ends came to 14 bases. This CDR3 has 13 residues. The chain's CDR3 is CASSHTGGPEAFF. DNA for the CDR3: TGTGCCAGCAGTCACACGGGGGGGCCTGAAGCTTTCTTT.

The chain joins TRBV5-1 to TRBJ1-1; no clear D gene. V lost 1 base and J 1 base, leaving 11 bases between the germline ends. The CDR3 spans 15 residues. Germline V gives CDR1 SGHRS, CDR2 YFSETQ. Here the CDR3 DNA reads TGCGCCAGCAGCTTGCGTCCATTCGAGAACACTGAAGCTTTCTTT. This translates into CASSLRPFENTEAFF. The full variable domain, completed using reference TRBV5-1 and TRBJ1-1, is KAGVTQTPRYLIKTRGQQVTLSCSPISGHRSVSWYQQTPGQGLQFLFEYFSETQRNKGNFPGRFSGRQFSNSRSEMNVSTLELGDSALYLCASSLRPFENTEAFFGQGTRLTVV.

The chain couples TRBV5-1 to TRBJ2-7, with TRBD1 identical over 7 bases. The junction had 10 bases not matched to a gene; V was cut back by 0 bases and J by 7 bases. The germline gives CDR1 SGHRS, CDR2 YFSETQ. CDR3 length: 15 amino acids. CDR3 coding DNA: TGCGCCAGCAGCTTGGGGGCAGGGGGTATCGGTGAGCAGTACTTC. This encodes CASSLGAGGIGEQYF.

CDR3 region: CASSPLGAVYGYTF. For the CDR3, the DNA is TGTGCCAGCAGTCCCCTGGGGGCGGTGTATGGCTACACCTTC. This chain links TRBV27 with TRBJ1-2; a weak D match, TRBD1 (6 bases). Germline V gene data show CDR1 as MNHEY and CDR2 as SMNVEV (reference sequence). With 5 bases removed from V and 5 bases from J, the gap between germline ends came to 15 bases. This CDR3 comprises 14 residues.

The chain links TRBV9 to TRBJ1-1; perhaps TRBD1 as D (5 bases). CDR3 length: 15 residues. The germline V gene has CDR1 SGDLS and CDR2 YYNGEE. Trimming removed 0 bases at V and 2 bases at J, with 11 bases between. The CDR3 region is CASSVDGGVNTEAFF. CDR3 coding DNA: TGTGCCAGCAGCGTAGACGGGGGGGTAAACACTGAAGCTTTCTTT.

The rearrangement uses TRBV7-9 and TRBJ2-1; D might be TRBD1 (6 bases). The V and J ends lost 5 bases and 6 bases respectively, with 29 bases between them. Looked up from germline, CDR1 is SEHNR and CDR2 is FQNEAQ (reference sequence). The CDR3 has 19 amino acids. CDR3 DNA: TGTGCCAGCAGCCCCCCCCGCCCCTCGACAGGTGACACAATCAATGAGCAGTTCTTC. This encodes CASSPPRPSTGDTINEQFF.

The chain links TRBV28 to TRBJ2-7, with D perhaps being TRBD1 or TRBD2 (6 bases each). Per germline, CDR1 MDHEN and CDR2 SYDVKM. The V gene lost 3 bases and the J gene lost 5 bases, with 20 bases spanning the gap. This CDR3 spans 16 amino acids. This CDR3 is CASSLGLGGPLNEQYF. The CDR3 DNA follows: TGTGCCAGCAGTTTGGGGCTCGGGGGCCCTCTGAACGAGCAGTACTTC. Variable domain in full (rest from reference TRBV28 and TRBJ2-7): DVKVTQSSRYLVKRTGEKVFLECVQDMDHENMFWYRQDPGLGLRLIYFSYDVKMKEKGDIPEGYSVSREKKERFSLILESASTNQTSMYLCASSLGLGGPLNEQYFGPGTRLTVT.

The chain couples TRBV2 to TRBJ2-1; no clear D. With 5 bases removed from V and 8 bases from J, the gap between germline ends came to 16 bases. The CDR3 covers 14 residues. The germline V gene encodes CDR1 SNHLY and CDR2 FYNNEI. This chain's CDR3 is CASSTRALPHEQFF. The CDR3 coding sequence is TGTGCCAGCAGTACCCGGGCCCTGCCCCATGAGCAGTTCTTC.

CDR3 nucleotide sequence: TGTGCCAGCTCACCACCGGAAGCGGGATACAATGAGCAGTTCTTC. This translates into CASSPPEAGYNEQFF. The rearrangement links TRBV18 to TRBJ2-1, with 7 bases lining up with TRBD2. J gave up 4 bases and V 0 bases, and 3 bases lay outside the gene matches. Germline assignment: CDR1 KGHSH and CDR2 LQKENI. CDR3 size: 15 residues.